What follows are 22 T cell receptor beta chains derived from one specimen sequenced in a study of vaccination effects on CD4 cells after COVID-19. Their cognate antigens are unknown. Culture lasted about ten days before CD4+ T cell isolation. Vaccine administered to participants consisted of two doses of either BNT162b2 or mRNA-1273. The data were produced by immunoSEQ multiplex PCR, yet TCRdb's version contains in-frame clones alone and is incomplete. The sample holds about 40,000 clones, about 63% seen once. The sequences come from CD4+ T cells from PBMCs cultured without peptide, collected after COVID-19 vaccination. The receptor set was obtained from a human donor who received a COVID-19 vaccine.

V and J are TRBV6-5 and TRBJ2-7, with D unresolved. CDR3 size: 14 residues. The V and J ends lost 10 bases and 2 bases respectively, with 18 bases between them. The germline CDR1 and CDR2 sequences are MNHEY and SVGAGI. Written as DNA, the CDR3 is TGTGCCACCAAACCAACATCCTCCCCCTACGAGCAGTACTTC. This codes for CATKPTSSPYEQYF.

This clone came up a few times. The chain employs TRBV7-9 and TRBJ1-1, with TRBD1 as a possible D gene (5 bases). V was pared by 1 base and J by 1 base, with 13 bases between. CDR1 and CDR2 from the germline V gene are SEHNR and FQNEAQ (reference sequence). The CDR3 is 16 residues long. For the CDR3, the DNA is TGTGCCAGCAGCTTAGGGTCATGGGGACCGAACACTGAAGCTTTCTTT. It is translated as CASSLGSWGPNTEAFF.

This clone was detected a few times. The gene calls are TRBV6-5 and TRBJ1-5; TRBD1 might be the D (6 bases). The germline CDR1 and CDR2 sequences are MNHEY and SVGAGI. Trimming stripped 4 bases from V and 6 bases from J, with 10 bases between. CDR3 size: 13 residues. The CDR3 nucleotides are TGTGCCAGCAGTTCCGACAGGACTCAGCCCCAGCATTTT. Amino acid sequence: CASSSDRTQPQHF.

This clone was observed a few times. J is TRBJ2-1 and V is TRBV7-9; 8 bases map to TRBD2. The germline gives CDR1 SEHNR, CDR2 FQNEAQ (reference sequence). J gave up 6 bases and V 1 base, and 5 bases lay outside the gene matches. The CDR3 length is 15 residues. In DNA, the CDR3 is TGTGCCAGCAGCTTAGTGGGACTAGGGGGCAATGAGCAGTTCTTC. It is translated as CASSLVGLGGNEQFF.

The rearrangement joins TRBV25-1 to TRBJ1-2; 7 bases map to TRBD1. Germline V gene lookup returns CDR1 MGHDK and CDR2 SYGVNS. This CDR3 contains 16 residues. V gave up 3 bases and J gave up 2 bases; unmatched junction bases: 9. CDR3 loop: CASSELGDRSNYGYTF. CDR3 nucleotide sequence: TGTGCCAGCAGTGAGTTGGGGGACAGATCAAACTATGGCTACACCTTC.

This clone has only one observation. The rearrangement joins TRBV10-1 to TRBJ2-3; 10 positions match TRBD2. Germline V gene sequence: CDR1 WNHNN, CDR2 SYGVQD (reference sequence). The V and J ends lost 6 bases and 3 bases, in that order; junction bases with no gene match: 9. This CDR3 region has 16 residues. CDR3 sequence (DNA): TGCGCCAGCAGCGAGATAGCGGGGGGCAGGACAGATACGCAGTATTTT. Encoded protein: CASSEIAGGRTDTQYF.

This clone was seen only a few times. The chain is built from TRBV15 and TRBJ2-2; D not certain. This CDR3 comprises 12 residues. The V end lost 0 bases, the J end lost 6 bases, and 2 bases lay between the germline ends. In germline, CDR1 is LNHNV, CDR2 YYDKDF (reference sequence). The CDR3 loop is CATSREAGELFF. In DNA, the CDR3 is TGTGCCACCAGCAGAGAAGCCGGGGAGCTGTTTTTT. Variable domain in full (rest from reference TRBV15 and TRBJ2-2): DAMVIQNPRYQVTQFGKPVTLSCSQTLNHNVMYWYQQKSSQAPKLLFHYYDKDFNNEADTPDNFQSRRPNTSFCFLDIRSPGLGDTAMYLCATSREAGELFFGEGSRLTVL.

The chain links TRBV7-2 to TRBJ2-7, with a tentative D call TRBD1 (6 bases). V was clipped by 2 bases and J by 2 bases, with 19 bases between them. This CDR3 has 17 amino acids. Germline-derived CDR1 and CDR2 are SGHTA and FQGNSA. The CDR3 sequence: CASSLSSSRTAPYEQYF. CDR3 nucleotides: TGTGCCAGCAGCTTAAGCTCTTCCAGGACAGCTCCCTACGAGCAGTACTTC.

The chain links TRBV5-4 to TRBJ2-2; the D is unclear. From germline, CDR1 is SGHNT and CDR2 YYREEE (reference sequence). The CDR3 has 16 residues. Trimming cost V 0 bases and J 3 bases, with 12 bases left between them. This CDR3 reads CASSLDNRRYTGELFF. The CDR3, as DNA: TGTGCCAGCAGCTTGGATAATCGGCGGTACACCGGGGAGCTGTTTTTT. Complete variable domain (other parts from reference TRBV5-4 and TRBJ2-2): ETGVTQSPTHLIKTRGQQVTLRCSSQSGHNTVSWYQQALGQGPQFIFQYYREEENGRGNFPPRFSGLQFPNYSSELNVNALELDDSALYLCASSLDNRRYTGELFFGEGSRLTVL.

This clone was recorded a few times. J is TRBJ2-3 and V is TRBV2; 11 bases match TRBD1. The junction had 2 bases not matched to a gene; V was cut back by 6 bases and J by 0 bases. Germline CDR1 reads SNHLY; CDR2 reads FYNNEI. The CDR3 is made up of 15 amino acids. This CDR3 reads CASSGQGASTDTQYF. The CDR3 region has the DNA TGTGCCAGCAGCGGACAGGGGGCAAGCACAGATACGCAGTATTTT.

The V call is TRBV27, the J call TRBJ2-1; 8 nucleotides match TRBD2. After removal of 8 bases from V and 7 bases from J, the junction contained 13 bases not matched to a gene. Germline V lookup: CDR1 MNHEY, CDR2 SMNVEV (reference sequence). The CDR3 consists of 15 residues. CDR3 region: CASHPPGGTGNEQFF. The CDR3 DNA reads as TGTGCCAGCCATCCCCCGGGAGGGACGGGAAATGAGCAGTTCTTC.

This sequence joins TRBV18 and TRBJ1-1; D gene unclear. The CDR3 length is 18 residues. Germline CDR1 reads KGHSH; CDR2 reads LQKENI. V was clipped by 6 bases and J by 1 base, with 24 bases between them. This chain's CDR3 is CASSGVRLSTLGNTEAFF. In DNA, the CDR3 is TGTGCCAGCTCCGGGGTCAGGCTCAGTACTTTAGGGAACACTGAAGCTTTCTTT.

The rearrangement links TRBV19 to TRBJ2-5; possibly TRBD1 or TRBD2 for D (7 bases each). V lost 10 bases to trimming and J lost 5 bases, with 23 bases between them. The CDR3 totals 15 residues. Germline values: CDR1 LNHDA, CDR2 SQIVND (reference sequence). Here the CDR3 reads CATRPLQGTMETQYF. CDR3 sequence (DNA): TGTGCCACCAGACCTTTACAGGGGACTATGGAGACCCAGTACTTC.

This chain links TRBV5-4 with TRBJ2-1, with 7 bases fitting TRBD2. Losses at the gene ends were 0 bases for V and 5 bases for J; bases not matched to a gene: 5. The CDR3 sequence is 15 residues long. Germline CDR1 reads SGHNT; CDR2 reads YYREEE (reference sequence). The CDR3 loop reads CASSLGAGYDNEQFF. In nucleotides, the CDR3 is TGTGCCAGCAGCTTGGGAGCGGGATATGACAATGAGCAGTTCTTC. Full variable domain (outside the CDR3, taken from reference TRBV5-4 and TRBJ2-1): ETGVTQSPTHLIKTRGQQVTLRCSSQSGHNTVSWYQQALGQGPQFIFQYYREEENGRGNFPPRFSGLQFPNYSSELNVNALELDDSALYLCASSLGAGYDNEQFFGPGTRLTVL.

The rearrangement links TRBV6-5 to TRBJ2-7; unclear D gene. Trimming stripped 6 bases from V and 0 bases from J, with 9 bases between. CDR1 is MNHEY and CDR2 is SVGAGI in the germline V gene. CDR3 length: 13 residues. CDR3 sequence reads: CASSISPSYEQYF. The CDR3 nucleotides are TGTGCCAGCAGCATCAGCCCCTCCTACGAGCAGTACTTC.

V gene TRBV12-3 or TRBV12-4 combines with J gene TRBJ2-7; D remains ambiguous. This CDR3 has 12 amino acids. V gave up 4 bases and J gave up 4 bases, with 8 bases separating them. The CDR3 nucleotides read TGTGCCAGCAGTTCTTTAGGGTACGAGCAGTACTTC. Amino acids: CASSSLGYEQYF.

V usage is TRBV18 and J usage is TRBJ1-1, with D unclear. V was trimmed by 0 bases and J by 4 bases, leaving 9 bases between them. In germline, CDR1 is KGHSH, CDR2 LQKENI. This CDR3 is built from 14 residues. CDR3 region: CASSPPYGSTEAFF. In nucleotides, the CDR3 is TGTGCCAGCTCACCACCGTATGGTAGCACTGAAGCTTTCTTT.

J is TRBJ1-4 and V is TRBV3-1 (or the pseudogene TRBV3-2); D is undetermined. V lost 4 bases, J lost 7 bases, and 16 bases lay in between. This CDR3 contains 15 residues. Germline V gene sequence: CDR1 LGHDT, CDR2 YNNKEL (reference sequence). Written as DNA, the CDR3 is TGTGCCAGCAGCCTCCAGGTGTTGGCGAGTGAAAAACTGTTTTTT. The encoded protein is CASSLQVLASEKLFF.

The CDR3 spells CASSYSRRVSGDEQFF. The CDR3 DNA is TGTGCCAGCAGTTACTCGAGGCGGGTCTCAGGCGATGAGCAGTTCTTC. This rearrangement joins TRBV6-2 or TRBV6-3 to TRBJ2-1; D might be TRBD2 (5 bases). The V and J ends lost 0 bases and 8 bases respectively, with 17 bases between them. This CDR3 has 16 amino acids. Germline lookup yields CDR1 MNHEY and CDR2 SVGEGT.

This clone was found a few times. This chain connects TRBV29-1 to TRBJ1-3, with D possibly TRBD1 on 6 matching bases. Per germline, CDR1 SQVTM and CDR2 ANQGSEA. The CDR3 spans 14 residues. Trimming took 5 bases from V and 2 from J, leaving 13 bases between them. The CDR3 nucleotides read TGCAGCGTTAAAGCCCGGGGGCCTGGAAACACCATATATTTT. Translation gives CSVKARGPGNTIYF.

About this clone: Different DNA sequences within this sample yield the same CDR3. The chain uses TRBV3-1 (or the pseudogene TRBV3-2) and TRBJ1-1, with unresolved D. The V end was cut by 1 base, the J end by 1 base, with 4 bases between. The CDR3 runs 13 residues. CDR1 is LGHDT and CDR2 is YNNKEL in the germline V gene (reference sequence). The CDR3 here is CASSQVGNTEAFF. DNA of the CDR3: TGTGCCAGCAGCCAAGTGGGGAACACTGAAGCTTTCTTT.

The chain employs TRBV3-1 (or the pseudogene TRBV3-2) and TRBJ2-5; the match to TRBD2 covers 7 bases. V lost 8 bases, J lost 5 bases, and 8 bases stayed unmatched. This CDR3 comprises 13 residues. Germline V gene sequence: CDR1 LGHDT, CDR2 YNNKEL (reference sequence). For the CDR3, the DNA is TGTGCCAGCCTAAAGGGAGGGTGGGAGACCCAGTACTTC. This encodes CASLKGGWETQYF.